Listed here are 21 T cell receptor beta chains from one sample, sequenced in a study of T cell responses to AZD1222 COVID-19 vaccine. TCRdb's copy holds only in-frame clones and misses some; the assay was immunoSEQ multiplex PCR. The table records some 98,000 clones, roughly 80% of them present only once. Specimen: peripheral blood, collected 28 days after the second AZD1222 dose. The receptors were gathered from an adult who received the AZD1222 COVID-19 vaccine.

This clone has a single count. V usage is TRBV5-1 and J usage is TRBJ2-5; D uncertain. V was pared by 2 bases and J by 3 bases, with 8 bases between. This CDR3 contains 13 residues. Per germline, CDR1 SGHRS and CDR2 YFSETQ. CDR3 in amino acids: CASSFPSKETQYF. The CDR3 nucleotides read TGCGCCAGCAGCTTCCCCAGTAAAGAGACCCAGTACTTC.

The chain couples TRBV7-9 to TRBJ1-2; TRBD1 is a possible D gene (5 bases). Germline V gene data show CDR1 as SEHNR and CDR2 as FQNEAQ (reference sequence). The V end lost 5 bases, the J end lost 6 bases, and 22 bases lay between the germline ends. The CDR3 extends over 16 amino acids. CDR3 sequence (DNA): TGTGCCAGCAGCCCCCGGGCCGGGGGTACGAATGATGGCTACACCTTC. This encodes CASSPRAGGTNDGYTF.

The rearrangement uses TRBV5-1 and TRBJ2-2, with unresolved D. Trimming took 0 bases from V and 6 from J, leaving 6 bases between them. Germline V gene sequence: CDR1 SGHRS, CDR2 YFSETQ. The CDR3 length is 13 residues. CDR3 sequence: CASSLARSGELFF. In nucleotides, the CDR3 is TGCGCCAGCAGCTTGGCGAGGTCCGGGGAGCTGTTTTTT.

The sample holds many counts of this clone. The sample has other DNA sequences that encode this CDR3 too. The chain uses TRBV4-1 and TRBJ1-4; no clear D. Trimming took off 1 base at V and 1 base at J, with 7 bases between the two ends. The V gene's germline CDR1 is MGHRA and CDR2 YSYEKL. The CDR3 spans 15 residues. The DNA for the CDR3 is TGCGCCAGCAGCCAAGCCCCAAAAACTAATGAAAAACTGTTTTTT. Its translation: CASSQAPKTNEKLFF.

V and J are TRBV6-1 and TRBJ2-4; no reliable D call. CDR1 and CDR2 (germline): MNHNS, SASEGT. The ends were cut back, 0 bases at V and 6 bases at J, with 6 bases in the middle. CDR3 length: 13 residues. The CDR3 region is CASSEASGNIQYF. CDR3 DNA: TGTGCCAGCAGTGAAGCCTCGGGAAACATTCAGTACTTC.

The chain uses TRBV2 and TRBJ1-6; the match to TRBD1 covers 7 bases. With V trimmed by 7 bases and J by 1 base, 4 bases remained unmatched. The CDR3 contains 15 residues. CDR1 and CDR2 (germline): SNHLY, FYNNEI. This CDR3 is CASKTGLSYNSPLHF. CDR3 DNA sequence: TGTGCCAGCAAGACAGGGCTTTCCTATAATTCACCCCTCCACTTT.

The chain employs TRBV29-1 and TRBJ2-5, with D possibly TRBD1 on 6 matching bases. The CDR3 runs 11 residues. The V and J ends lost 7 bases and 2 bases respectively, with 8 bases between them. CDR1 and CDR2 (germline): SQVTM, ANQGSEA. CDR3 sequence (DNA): TGCAGCGGCGGACAGCAAGAGACCCAGTACTTC. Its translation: CSGGQQETQYF.

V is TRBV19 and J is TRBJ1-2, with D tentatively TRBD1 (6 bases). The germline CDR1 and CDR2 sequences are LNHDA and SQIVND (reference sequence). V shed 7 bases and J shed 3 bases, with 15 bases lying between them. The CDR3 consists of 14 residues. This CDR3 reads CASNRGGAYYGYTF. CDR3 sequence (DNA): TGTGCCAGTAACCGGGGGGGCGCATACTATGGCTACACCTTC.

CDR3 region: CASSLRQGGQPQHF. CDR3 coding DNA: TGTGCCAGCAGCTTAAGACAGGGAGGACAGCCCCAGCATTTT. The J gene is TRBJ1-5, the V gene TRBV7-2; 7 bases are shared with TRBD1. The trim removed 2 bases at V and 7 bases at J, leaving 5 bases unmatched. The CDR3 is 14 residues long. Germline V gene lookup returns CDR1 SGHTA and CDR2 FQGNSA.

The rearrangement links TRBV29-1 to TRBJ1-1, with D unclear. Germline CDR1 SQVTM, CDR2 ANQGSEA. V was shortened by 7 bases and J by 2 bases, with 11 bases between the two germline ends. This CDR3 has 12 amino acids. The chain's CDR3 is CSGHRENTEAFF. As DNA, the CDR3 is TGCAGCGGACACCGGGAAAACACTGAAGCTTTCTTT. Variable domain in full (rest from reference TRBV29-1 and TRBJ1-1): SAVISQKPSRDICQRGTSLTIQCQVDSQVTMMFWYRQQPGQSLTLIATANQGSEATYESGFVIDKFPISRPNLTFSTLTVSNMSPEDSSIYLCSGHRENTEAFFGQGTRLTVV.

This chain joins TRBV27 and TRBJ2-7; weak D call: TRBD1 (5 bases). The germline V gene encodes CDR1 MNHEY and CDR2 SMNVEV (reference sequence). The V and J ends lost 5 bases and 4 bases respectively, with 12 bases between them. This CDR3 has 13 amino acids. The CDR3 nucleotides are TGTGCCAGCAGTAAAGACAGAACATACGAGCAGTACTTC. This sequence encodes CASSKDRTYEQYF.

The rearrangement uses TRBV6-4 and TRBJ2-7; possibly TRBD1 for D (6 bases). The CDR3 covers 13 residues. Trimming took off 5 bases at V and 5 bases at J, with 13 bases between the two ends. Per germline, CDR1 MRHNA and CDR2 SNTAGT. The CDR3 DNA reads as TGTGCCAGCAGTAGACAGGAAGGGGACGAGCAGTACTTC. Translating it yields CASSRQEGDEQYF.

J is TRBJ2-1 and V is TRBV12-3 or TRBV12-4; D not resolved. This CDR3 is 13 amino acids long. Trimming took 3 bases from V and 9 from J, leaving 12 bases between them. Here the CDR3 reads CASSLGYRSEQFF. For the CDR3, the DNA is TGTGCCAGCAGTTTGGGGTATCGGAGTGAGCAGTTCTTC.

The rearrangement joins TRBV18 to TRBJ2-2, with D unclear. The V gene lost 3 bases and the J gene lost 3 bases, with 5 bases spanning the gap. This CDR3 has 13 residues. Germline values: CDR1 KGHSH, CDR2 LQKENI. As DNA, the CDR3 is TGTGCCAGCTCACCCCGAGACACCGGGGAGCTGTTTTTT. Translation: CASSPRDTGELFF.

The CDR3 DNA sequence: TGTGCCAGCAGCTCTGGACAGATGCAATACGAGCAGTACTTC. Its protein product is CASSSGQMQYEQYF. V is TRBV5-4 and J is TRBJ2-7, with D possibly being TRBD1 (6 bases). CDR1 is SGHNT, CDR2 YYREEE, per germline (reference sequence). This CDR3 is 14 amino acids long. The V end was cut by 3 bases, the J end by 4 bases, with 14 bases between.

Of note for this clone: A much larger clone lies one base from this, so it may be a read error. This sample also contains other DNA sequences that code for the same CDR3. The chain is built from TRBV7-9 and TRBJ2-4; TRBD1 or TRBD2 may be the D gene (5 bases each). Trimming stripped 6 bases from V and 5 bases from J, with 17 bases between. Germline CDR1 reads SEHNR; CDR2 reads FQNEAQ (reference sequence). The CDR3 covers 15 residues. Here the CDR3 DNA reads TGTGCCAGCAGTCACCCACGGGGACCTCAAAACATTCAGTACTTC. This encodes CASSHPRGPQNIQYF. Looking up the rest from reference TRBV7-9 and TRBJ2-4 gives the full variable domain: DTGVSQNPRHKITKRGQNVTFRCDPISEHNRLYWYRQTLGQGPEFLTYFQNEAQLEKSRLLSDRFSAERPKGSFSTLEIQRTEQGDSAMYLCASSHPRGPQNIQYFGAGTRLSVL.

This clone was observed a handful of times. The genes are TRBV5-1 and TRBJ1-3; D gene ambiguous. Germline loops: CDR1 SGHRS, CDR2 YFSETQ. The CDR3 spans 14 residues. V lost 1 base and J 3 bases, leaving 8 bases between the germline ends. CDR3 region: CASSLTRYGNTIYF. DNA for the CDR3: TGCGCCAGCAGCTTGACCCGGTATGGAAACACCATATATTTT.

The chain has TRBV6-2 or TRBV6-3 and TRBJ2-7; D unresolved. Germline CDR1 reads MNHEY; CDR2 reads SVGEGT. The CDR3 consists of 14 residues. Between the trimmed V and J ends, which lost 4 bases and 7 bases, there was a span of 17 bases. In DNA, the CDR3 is TGTGCCAGCAGTTCCCCACAAAAGGAACGTGAGCAGTACTTC. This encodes CASSSPQKEREQYF.

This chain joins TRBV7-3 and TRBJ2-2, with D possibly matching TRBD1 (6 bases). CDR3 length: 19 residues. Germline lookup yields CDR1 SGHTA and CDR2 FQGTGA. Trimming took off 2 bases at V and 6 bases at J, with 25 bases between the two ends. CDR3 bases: TGTGCCAGCAGCTTATCCATACAAAGGGGGTTACAGGAGTCCGGGGAGCTGTTTTTT. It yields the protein CASSLSIQRGLQESGELFF.

CDR3 DNA sequence: TGCGCCAGCAGCCAAGAGGGGGGGAGAGTATCTGGAAACACCATATATTTT. It is translated as CASSQEGGRVSGNTIYF. The chain has TRBV4-3 and TRBJ1-3; the D gene is possibly TRBD1 (5 bases). The length of the CDR3 is 17 residues. V dropped 0 bases and J dropped 1 base, with 13 bases sitting between them. CDR1 LGHNA and CDR2 YSLEER come from the germline V gene.

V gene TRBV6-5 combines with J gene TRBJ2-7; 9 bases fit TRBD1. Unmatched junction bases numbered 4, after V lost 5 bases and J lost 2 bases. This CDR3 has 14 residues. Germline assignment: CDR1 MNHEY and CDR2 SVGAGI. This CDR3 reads CASSPYRGPYEQYF. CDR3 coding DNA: TGTGCCAGCAGTCCGTACAGGGGGCCCTACGAGCAGTACTTC.